The 18 T cell receptor beta chains below were found in one sample sequenced in a study of blood T cell repertoires in COVID-19. TCRdb keeps only in-frame clones here, not all; method: immunoSEQ multiplex PCR. The sample contains 150,000 to 200,000 clones, about 92% of which appear only once. The specimen was peripheral blood. All receptors come from a man aged 55 to 70 with active or convalescent COVID-19.

The chain is built from TRBV2 and TRBJ2-3; D may be TRBD2 (7 bases). The germline V gene has CDR1 SNHLY and CDR2 FYNNEI. V lost 7 bases and J lost 8, with 19 bases in between. The CDR3 extends over 14 amino acids. CDR3 sequence: CASIGWRGPGTQYF. The CDR3 DNA reads as TGTGCCAGCATAGGTTGGCGGGGGCCGGGTACGCAGTATTTT.

The sample holds a few counts of this clone. The rearrangement joins TRBV11-3 to TRBJ1-2; 9 bases line up with TRBD1. Germline-derived CDR1 and CDR2 are SGHNT and YENEEA. The CDR3 has 18 residues. Trimming cost V 1 base and J 4 bases; bases outside gene matches: 13. As DNA, the CDR3 is TGTGCCAGCAGCTTAGTAATGGACAGGGGAGTGGGTACCTATGGCTACACCTTC. Its protein product is CASSLVMDRGVGTYGYTF.

The genes are TRBV6-5 and TRBJ2-1; 9 positions agree with TRBD1. In germline, CDR1 is MNHEY, CDR2 SVGAGI. The CDR3 consists of 15 residues. Trimming cost V 7 bases and J 6 bases; bases outside gene matches: 10. The CDR3 sequence: CASKLDRGVSNEQFF. The CDR3 nucleotides read TGTGCCAGCAAATTAGACAGGGGGGTTAGCAATGAGCAGTTCTTC.

This chain uses TRBV27 with TRBJ2-4; 7 nucleotides agree with TRBD1. With 5 bases clipped from V and 0 bases from J, the junction kept 4 bases outside the gene matches. The CDR3 consists of 15 residues. CDR1 and CDR2 (germline): MNHEY, SMNVEV (reference sequence). CDR3 bases: TGTGCCAGCAGTCTAAGGGGGCTAGCCAAAAACATTCAGTACTTC. Translating gives CASSLRGLAKNIQYF.

This chain uses TRBV30 with TRBJ1-6; D not certain. V dropped 0 bases and J dropped 6 bases, with 9 bases sitting between them. Germline V gives CDR1 GTSNPN, CDR2 SVGIG (reference sequence). The CDR3 contains 14 residues. The CDR3 protein is CAWSVPLINSPLHF. In DNA, the CDR3 is TGTGCCTGGAGTGTACCCCTAATTAATTCACCCCTCCACTTT.

The chain carries TRBV11-3 and TRBJ2-1, with D uncertain. V was shortened by 5 bases and J by 6 bases, with 14 bases between the two germline ends. Germline-derived CDR1 and CDR2 are SGHNT and YENEEA. CDR3 length: 14 residues. The CDR3 DNA sequence: TGTGCCAGCAGCCGGTTCCTAGGAAGCAATGAGCAGTTCTTC. Translating it yields CASSRFLGSNEQFF.

This rearrangement joins TRBV10-3 to TRBJ1-4, with D perhaps matching TRBD1 (5 bases). The CDR3 runs to 15 residues. Trimming removed 4 bases from V and 1 base from J, with 10 bases in between. Germline-derived CDR1 and CDR2 are ENHRY and SYGVKD. For the CDR3, the DNA is TGTGCCATCAGTGCGAACGGGGGAACTAATGAAAAACTGTTTTTT. Protein: CAISANGGTNEKLFF.

The gene calls are TRBV9 and TRBJ1-2, with 10 nucleotides matching TRBD1. V shed 0 bases, J shed 2 bases, and the junction held 7 bases outside the gene matches. Germline V gene lookup returns CDR1 SGDLS and CDR2 YYNGEE. CDR3 length: 17 amino acids. The CDR3, as DNA: TGTGCCAGCAGCGTAGACCGGGACAGGGGACCCAACTATGGCTACACCTTC. This translates into CASSVDRDRGPNYGYTF.

This chain links TRBV6-5 with TRBJ1-1; D is unresolved. Looked up from germline, CDR1 is MNHEY and CDR2 is SVGAGI. The CDR3 runs 10 residues. V lost 11 bases to trimming and J lost 8 bases, with 12 bases between them. The CDR3 DNA is TGTGCCTCCAAGAGGGTGGAAGCTTTCTTT. This sequence encodes CASKRVEAFF.

The V call is TRBV19, the J call TRBJ2-7; 7 nucleotides align to TRBD1. Unmatched junction bases numbered 6, after V lost 7 bases and J lost 6 bases. The CDR3 runs to 12 residues. CDR1 is LNHDA and CDR2 is SQIVND in the germline V gene (reference sequence). The CDR3 DNA reads as TGTGCCAGTACAGGACAGGCTCGCGAGCAGTACTTC. It encodes CASTGQAREQYF.

CDR3 in DNA: TGCGCCAGCAGCCAATTGACAGGGGGCGGCTATGGCTACACCTTC. This encodes CASSQLTGGGYGYTF. V and J are TRBV4-1 and TRBJ1-2, with 10 bases identical to TRBD1. The CDR3 runs to 15 residues. Germline lookup yields CDR1 MGHRA and CDR2 YSYEKL. The trim removed 2 bases at V and 4 bases at J, leaving 4 bases unmatched.

The chain combines TRBV4-1 with TRBJ1-4, with 9 bases matching TRBD1. This CDR3 is built from 15 residues. Germline assignment: CDR1 MGHRA and CDR2 YSYEKL. The junction had 7 bases not matched to a gene; V was cut back by 3 bases and J by 8 bases. The CDR3 DNA reads TGCGCCAGCAGCCATAAGGGGACAGGGAACGAAAAACTGTTTTTT. Translation: CASSHKGTGNEKLFF.

In DNA form, the CDR3 reads TGCAGCGTTATAACAGGGTTCTCCTACAATGAGCAGTTCTTC. Its protein product is CSVITGFSYNEQFF. The chain uses TRBV29-1 and TRBJ2-1; weak D call: TRBD1 (6 bases). V lost 5 bases, J lost 0 bases, and 11 bases lay in between. This CDR3 comprises 14 residues. CDR1 and CDR2 from the germline V gene are SQVTM and ANQGSEA.

The chain has TRBV5-8 and TRBJ1-6, with D possibly being TRBD1 (5 bases). CDR3 length equals 15 residues. V was cut by 0 bases and J by 8 bases, with 12 bases left in between. Germline lookup yields CDR1 SGHTS and CDR2 YDEGEE. The CDR3 DNA reads TGTGCCAGCAGCTTGGGGCAGGGTCTCTATTCACCCCTCCACTTT. This codes for CASSLGQGLYSPLHF.

The CDR3 region is CASRPQLLQGGGYTF. The CDR3 coding sequence is TGTGCCAGCAGGCCGCAGTTACTCCAGGGGGGTGGCTACACCTTC. The V call is TRBV7-9, the J call TRBJ1-2, with 7 bases matching TRBD1. J gave up 7 bases and V 6 bases, and 14 bases lay outside the gene matches. The CDR3 covers 15 residues. From germline, CDR1 is SEHNR and CDR2 FQNEAQ (reference sequence).

This clone was recorded once. The chain combines TRBV4-1 with TRBJ2-7; 7 bases match TRBD1. This CDR3 is built from 16 residues. J lost 3 bases, V lost 0 bases, and 8 bases had no gene match. Germline V CDR1 and CDR2: MGHRA, YSYEKL. The CDR3 DNA is TGCGCCAGCAGCCAAGATACAGGGGCCCCTTACTACGAGCAGTACTTC. This translates into CASSQDTGAPYYEQYF.

The CDR3 loop is CASDGQRNNFYGYTF. CDR3 DNA sequence: TGTGCCAGCGACGGACAGAGGAATAACTTCTATGGCTACACCTTC. The chain combines TRBV19 with TRBJ1-2, with D possibly being TRBD1 (6 bases). Trimming pared 9 bases from V and 4 bases from J, leaving 21 bases between. The germline V gene encodes CDR1 LNHDA and CDR2 SQIVND (reference sequence). The CDR3 is made up of 15 amino acids.

The V call is TRBV19, the J call TRBJ1-1; D remains unclear. The CDR3 runs to 13 residues. With 2 bases removed from V and 2 bases from J, the gap between germline ends came to 6 bases. Germline loops: CDR1 LNHDA, CDR2 SQIVND (reference sequence). The CDR3 region has the DNA TGTGCCAGTAGTATACGTTTTAACACTGAAGCTTTCTTT. Its translation is CASSIRFNTEAFF.